What follows are 15 T cell receptor beta chains derived from one specimen sequenced in a study of T cell responses to AZD1222 COVID-19 vaccine. The repertoire was sequenced with immunoSEQ multiplex PCR; TCRdb's copy has only in-frame clones and lacks some. This sample carries some 99,000 clones, approximately 91% of them seen once, and the ten largest clones take about 15%. Sequenced here: peripheral blood, sampled on day 0 of AZD1222 vaccination. The source of these receptors is an adult in good health.

This clone was observed a few times. The rearrangement joins TRBV5-4 to TRBJ1-2; 9 nucleotides line up with TRBD1. The CDR3 length is 14 residues. Losses at the gene ends were 3 bases for V and 5 bases for J; bases not matched to a gene: 5. Germline V gene data show CDR1 as SGHNT and CDR2 as YYREEE (reference sequence). CDR3 loop: CASSSMTGGYGYTF. In nucleotides, the CDR3 is TGTGCCAGCAGCTCCATGACAGGGGGGTATGGCTACACCTTC.

CDR3 sequence (DNA): TGTGCCACCGGAGACGGACAGGGAAGGTTGGTAGGGCAGCCCCAGCATTTT. This codes for CATGDGQGRLVGQPQHF. J is TRBJ1-5 and V is TRBV10-3; TRBD1 agrees at 8 bases. Trimming took 10 bases from V and 7 from J; bases not matched to a gene: 21. CDR1 ENHRY and CDR2 SYGVKD come from the germline V gene. This CDR3 spans 17 amino acids.

The rearrangement joins TRBV27 to TRBJ1-6; D may be TRBD1 (6 bases). From germline, CDR1 is MNHEY and CDR2 SMNVEV (reference sequence). V lost 8 bases to trimming and J lost 14 bases, with 22 bases between them. The CDR3 loop spans 14 amino acids. The CDR3 sequence: CASAWGRGEGTLHF. DNA of the CDR3: TGTGCCAGCGCCTGGGGCAGGGGCGAGGGAACCCTCCACTTT.

This chain uses TRBV11-1 with TRBJ2-2, with 10 bases matching TRBD2. With 4 bases clipped from V and 4 bases from J, the junction kept 6 bases outside the gene matches. CDR3 length: 16 amino acids. Germline assignment: CDR1 SGHAT and CDR2 FQDESV (reference sequence). The CDR3 region is CASSSEGLASTGELFF. CDR3 coding DNA: TGTGCCAGCAGCTCGGAGGGACTAGCGAGCACCGGGGAGCTGTTTTTT.

The genes are TRBV5-4 and TRBJ2-3; D is unresolved. Germline V gives CDR1 SGHNT, CDR2 YYREEE (reference sequence). V lost 1 base to trimming and J lost 2 bases, with 5 bases between them. The CDR3 length is 13 residues. In DNA form, the CDR3 reads TGTGCCAGCAGCTTGCCGGTCACAGATACGCAGTATTTT. Translating it yields CASSLPVTDTQYF. The full variable domain, its missing parts supplied by reference TRBV5-4 and TRBJ2-3, is ETGVTQSPTHLIKTRGQQVTLRCSSQSGHNTVSWYQQALGQGPQFIFQYYREEENGRGNFPPRFSGLQFPNYSSELNVNALELDDSALYLCASSLPVTDTQYFGPGTRLTVL.

The chain combines TRBV18 with TRBJ2-3, with a possible D match to TRBD2 (6 bases). The length of the CDR3 is 15 residues. The V and J ends lost 5 bases and 4 bases respectively, with 16 bases between them. Germline values: CDR1 KGHSH, CDR2 LQKENI. CDR3 region: CASSTGRGLADTQYF. The CDR3 coding sequence is TGTGCCAGCTCAACGGGACGGGGGTTGGCAGATACGCAGTATTTT.

The gene calls are TRBV6-5 and TRBJ1-2; the D is unclear. Trimming took off 6 bases at V and 7 bases at J, with 9 bases between the two ends. The CDR3 is 11 residues long. The germline V gene has CDR1 MNHEY and CDR2 SVGAGI. The CDR3 sequence: CASRDGAGYTF. The CDR3, as DNA: TGTGCCAGCAGGGATGGTGCTGGCTACACCTTC.

This chain joins TRBV19 and TRBJ2-2; the D gene could be TRBD1 or TRBD2 (5 bases each). The CDR3 runs to 15 residues. V was pared by 5 bases and J by 8 bases, with 18 bases between. Germline CDR1 LNHDA, CDR2 SQIVND (reference sequence). CDR3 loop: CASSPSREGSGELFF. For the CDR3, the DNA is TGTGCCAGTAGTCCTTCTCGAGAGGGGTCGGGGGAGCTGTTTTTT.

CDR3 DNA: TGCAGCGTTCGACAGAGCGCGAACACCGGGGAGCTGTTTTTT. Protein product: CSVRQSANTGELFF. The chain combines TRBV29-1 with TRBJ2-2, with D maybe TRBD1 (5 bases). This CDR3 is built from 14 residues. Looked up from germline, CDR1 is SQVTM and CDR2 is ANQGSEA. V was trimmed by 5 bases and J by 0 bases, leaving 10 bases between them.

The chain has TRBV5-1 and TRBJ2-7, with unresolved D. Germline CDR1 and CDR2: SGHRS and YFSETQ. Trimming left V 1 base short and J 0 bases short, with 20 bases between. The CDR3 runs to 18 residues. The CDR3 DNA reads as TGCGCCAGCAGCTTGCGGCGGACCCCGAACTGTGGCTCCTACGAGCAGTACGTC. It specifies CASSLRRTPNCGSYEQYV.

The genes are TRBV18 and TRBJ2-4, with TRBD2 matching 10 bases. Germline V gives CDR1 KGHSH, CDR2 LQKENI. The CDR3 runs to 17 residues. J gave up 1 base and V 2 bases, and 5 bases lay outside the gene matches. CDR3 sequence reads: CASSPNLTSGAKNIQYF. The CDR3 coding sequence is TGTGCCAGCTCACCAAACCTGACTAGCGGGGCCAAAAACATTCAGTACTTC.

The chain has TRBV11-3 and TRBJ2-5, with D tentatively TRBD1 or TRBD2 (6 bases each). V was clipped by 2 bases and J by 5 bases, with 9 bases between them. Looked up from germline, CDR1 is SGHNT and CDR2 is YENEEA. The CDR3 has 13 amino acids. The CDR3 is CASSLKGGETQYF. DNA of the CDR3: TGTGCCAGCAGCTTAAAGGGGGGTGAGACCCAGTACTTC.

There are a few counts of this clone. The J gene is TRBJ2-7, the V gene TRBV11-3, with unresolved D. The germline V gene encodes CDR1 SGHNT and CDR2 YENEEA. The CDR3 runs 14 residues. Trimming removed 1 base at V and 7 bases at J, with 14 bases between. The CDR3 protein is CASSLGGQVGEQYF. CDR3 sequence (DNA): TGTGCCAGCAGCTTAGGTGGGCAAGTGGGGGAGCAGTACTTC.

The chain is built from TRBV6-5 and TRBJ2-7; possible D gene TRBD2, 5 bases. The CDR3 sequence is 15 residues long. Per germline, CDR1 MNHEY and CDR2 SVGAGI. Trimming shortened V by 2 bases and J by 6 bases, and 17 bases separated the two germline ends. The CDR3 protein is CASSYVVSGSSEQYF. The CDR3 nucleotides read TGTGCCAGCAGTTACGTGGTTTCGGGGTCGAGCGAGCAGTACTTC.

V is TRBV19 and J is TRBJ1-1, with unresolved D. Germline V gene sequence: CDR1 LNHDA, CDR2 SQIVND (reference sequence). V was shortened by 7 bases and J by 0 bases, with 9 bases between the two germline ends. This CDR3 is built from 13 residues. CDR3 protein: CASTPTVNTEAFF. The DNA of the CDR3 is TGTGCCAGTACCCCAACAGTGAACACTGAAGCTTTCTTT.